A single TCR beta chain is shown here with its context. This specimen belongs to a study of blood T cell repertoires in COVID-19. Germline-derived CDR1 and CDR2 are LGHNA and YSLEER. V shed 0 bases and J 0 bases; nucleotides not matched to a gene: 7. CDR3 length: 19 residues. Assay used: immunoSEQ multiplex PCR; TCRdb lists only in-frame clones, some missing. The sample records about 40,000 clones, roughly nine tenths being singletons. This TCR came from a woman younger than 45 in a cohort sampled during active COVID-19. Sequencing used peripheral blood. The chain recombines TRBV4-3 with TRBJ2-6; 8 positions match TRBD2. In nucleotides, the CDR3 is TGCGCCAGCAGCCAAGATCGGGGGGGTACTAGCTCTGGGGCCAACGTCCTGACTTTC. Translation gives CASSQDRGGTSSGANVLTF.